The 23 T cell receptor beta chains given below trace back to one sample, sequenced in a study of CD8 T cells in Susac syndrome. Reverse transcription of about 0.45 to 1 ug RNA was carried out with random hexamers. TCRdb reprocessed the immunoSEQ multiplex PCR reads via MiXCR and lists one record per CDR3 protein. This sample has 300,000 to 350,000 distinct CDR3 sequences, with approximately 90% found just once. Source material: CD4+ T cells from PBMCs. Receptor source: a human donor with multiple sclerosis.

In DNA, the CDR3 is TGTGCCAGCAGCTTAGTCGGACAGGGTATTCATGAGCAGTTCTTC. Translating gives CASSLVGQGIHEQFF. The rearrangement joins TRBV7-2 to TRBJ2-1; 8 positions agree with TRBD1. The germline V gene has CDR1 SGHTA and CDR2 FQGNSA. This CDR3 is 15 amino acids long. Losses at the gene ends were 1 base for V and 8 bases for J; bases not matched to a gene: 7.

The chain uses TRBV19 and TRBJ2-1, with D tentatively TRBD1 or TRBD2 (5 bases each). CDR3 length: 16 residues. V was shortened by 3 bases and J by 5 bases, with 17 bases between the two germline ends. The germline V gene encodes CDR1 LNHDA and CDR2 SQIVND (reference sequence). The CDR3, as DNA: TGTGCCAGTAGTATGCCCTTGACGGGGCGGAACAATGAGCAGTTCTTC. Encoded protein: CASSMPLTGRNNEQFF.

The V gene is TRBV20-1, the J gene TRBJ1-1; D is undetermined. The germline V and J ends were trimmed by 8 bases and 3 bases, with 19 bases remaining between them. CDR1 is DFQATT and CDR2 is SNEGSKA in the germline V gene (reference sequence). The CDR3 runs 14 residues. This chain's CDR3 is CSTRRRPTDTEAFF. The DNA of the CDR3 is TGCAGTACACGCCGGAGACCCACGGACACTGAAGCTTTCTTT.

V and J are TRBV7-9 and TRBJ2-5, with no clear D. Per germline, CDR1 SEHNR and CDR2 FQNEAQ (reference sequence). The V and J ends lost 5 bases and 3 bases respectively, with 13 bases between them. CDR3 length equals 14 residues. The CDR3, as DNA: TGTGCCAGCAGCCCATCTGTGGGAAAAGAGACCCAGTACTTC. It yields the protein CASSPSVGKETQYF.

The gene calls are TRBV11-2 and TRBJ2-2; unclear D gene. Germline V gene sequence: CDR1 SGHAT, CDR2 FQNNGV. V gave up 3 bases and J gave up 4 bases, with 3 bases separating them. The CDR3 is 12 residues long. The CDR3 is CASSFSTGELFF. CDR3 nucleotides: TGTGCCAGCAGCTTCAGCACCGGGGAGCTGTTTTTT.

This clonotype was observed a single time. The chain couples TRBV12-5 to TRBJ2-1; 15 bases are a match to TRBD2. Germline V lookup: CDR1 LGHNT, CDR2 FRNRAP. V shed 0 bases, J shed 6 bases, and the junction held 24 bases outside the gene matches. This CDR3 contains 24 residues. The CDR3 nucleotides are TGTGCTAGTGGTTTGGTACTTTGGGGTGGGACCGGGACTAGCGGGAGGTCCGGTATCAATGAGCAGTTCTTC. Translating gives CASGLVLWGGTGTSGRSGINEQFF.

The CDR3 loop is CSVGVGAAEQYF. The CDR3 DNA reads TGCAGCGTTGGAGTCGGGGCGGCCGAGCAGTACTTC. The rearrangement uses TRBV29-1 and TRBJ2-7; perhaps D is TRBD1 or TRBD2 (5 bases each). CDR3 length equals 12 residues. The V and J ends lost 4 bases and 6 bases respectively, with 13 bases between them. Germline V lookup: CDR1 SQVTM, CDR2 ANQGSEA.

This rearrangement joins TRBV30 to TRBJ1-3; no clear D gene. From germline, CDR1 is GTSNPN and CDR2 SVGIG (reference sequence). V was cut by 5 bases and J by 9 bases, with 11 bases left in between. The CDR3 loop spans 11 amino acids. The CDR3 DNA reads as TGTGCCTGGGGTCTAGGAGGCACCATATATTTT. Its protein product is CAWGLGGTIYF.

This CDR3 is CASSQDATGPRPQHF. The CDR3, as DNA: TGTGCCAGCAGCCAAGATGCGACAGGGCCCCGGCCCCAGCATTTT. V usage is TRBV3-1 and J usage is TRBJ1-5; 7 nucleotides line up with TRBD1. Germline CDR1 reads LGHDT; CDR2 reads YNNKEL (reference sequence). CDR3 length: 15 amino acids. The junction had 8 bases not matched to a gene; V was cut back by 0 bases and J by 9 bases.

The chain combines TRBV20-1 with TRBJ1-1; tentatively, D is TRBD1 (5 bases). V lost 3 bases to trimming and J lost 0 bases, with 14 bases between them. CDR3 size: 15 residues. The germline gives CDR1 DFQATT, CDR2 SNEGSKA (reference sequence). CDR3 residues: CSASYRQPMNTEAFF. CDR3 sequence (DNA): TGCAGTGCTAGTTATAGACAGCCCATGAACACTGAAGCTTTCTTT.

The CDR3, as DNA: TGTGCCAGTAGTCCACGACAGCAACGCACAGATACGCAGTATTTT. Protein product: CASSPRQQRTDTQYF. The chain joins TRBV19 to TRBJ2-3; D might be TRBD1 (5 bases). Germline V CDR1 and CDR2: LNHDA, SQIVND (reference sequence). V lost 5 bases to trimming and J lost 1 base, with 13 bases between them. There are 15 residues in the CDR3.

The chain carries TRBV9 and TRBJ1-1; 7 bases align to TRBD1. The length of the CDR3 is 15 residues. Germline-derived CDR1 and CDR2 are SGDLS and YYNGEE. Trimming took 1 base from V and 1 from J; bases not matched to a gene: 4. The CDR3 spells CASSVRGQPNTEAFF. The DNA for the CDR3 is TGTGCCAGCAGCGTAAGGGGACAGCCGAACACTGAAGCTTTCTTT. Filled out from reference TRBV9 and TRBJ1-1, the complete variable domain reads DSGVTQTPKHLITATGQRVTLRCSPRSGDLSVYWYQQSLDQGLQFLIQYYNGEERAKGNILERFSAQQFPDLHSELNLSSLELGDSALYFCASSVRGQPNTEAFFGQGTRLTVV.

The V call is TRBV12-3 or TRBV12-4, the J call TRBJ2-3; 9 bases line up with TRBD1. The ends lost 3 bases at V and 1 base at J; junction bases unmatched: 5. This CDR3 has 16 residues. The chain's CDR3 is CASSFRDRDRTDTQYF. CDR3 in DNA: TGTGCCAGCAGTTTCCGGGACAGGGACCGCACAGATACGCAGTATTTT.

This chain uses TRBV7-9 with TRBJ1-1; D might be TRBD1 (6 bases). Germline V gene sequence: CDR1 SEHNR, CDR2 FQNEAQ (reference sequence). The CDR3 has 15 amino acids. Trimming cost V 5 bases and J 2 bases, with 15 bases left between them. The CDR3 is CASSPDRFANTEAFF. In nucleotides, the CDR3 is TGTGCCAGCAGCCCCGACAGGTTCGCCAACACTGAAGCTTTCTTT.

This chain uses TRBV5-4 with TRBJ1-2; D is undetermined. The CDR3 is 16 residues long. Germline V lookup: CDR1 SGHNT, CDR2 YYREEE (reference sequence). V lost 4 bases and J 4 bases, leaving 20 bases between the germline ends. In nucleotides, the CDR3 is TGTGCCAGCAGCCCCCGGGTGGGCAGGACCTTCTATGGCTACACCTTC. It is translated as CASSPRVGRTFYGYTF.

This clonotype appeared a single time. This rearrangement joins TRBV20-1 to TRBJ2-5; possibly TRBD2 for D (5 bases). The CDR3 loop spans 12 amino acids. V was cut by 1 base and J by 7 bases, with 10 bases left in between. Germline values: CDR1 DFQATT, CDR2 SNEGSKA (reference sequence). CDR3 nucleotides: TGCAGTGCTAGAGTAAGGGCGGGGACCCAGTACTTC. It encodes CSARVRAGTQYF.

The chain employs TRBV7-9 and TRBJ2-1, with a weak D call TRBD1 (5 bases). Trimming stripped 5 bases from V and 4 bases from J, with 18 bases between. The CDR3 runs 16 residues. The V gene's germline CDR1 is SEHNR and CDR2 FQNEAQ (reference sequence). The CDR3 sequence: CASSPPPGPKYNEQFF. DNA for the CDR3: TGTGCCAGCAGCCCCCCCCCAGGGCCGAAGTACAATGAGCAGTTCTTC.

The chain uses TRBV11-2 and TRBJ2-3, with TRBD2 as a possible D gene (5 bases). Trimming took off 5 bases at V and 11 bases at J, with 20 bases between the two ends. The CDR3 contains 14 residues. Germline CDR1 SGHAT, CDR2 FQNNGV. The CDR3 sequence is CASSPLVGGYGQYF. DNA of the CDR3: TGTGCCAGCAGCCCCCTAGTAGGAGGATACGGGCAGTATTTT.

The chain joins TRBV10-3 to TRBJ1-1; D is possibly TRBD1 (6 bases). Germline V CDR1 and CDR2: ENHRY, SYGVKD. This CDR3 spans 14 amino acids. V lost 2 bases, J lost 2 bases, and 9 bases lay in between. The CDR3 sequence is CAISEQQGNTEAFF. CDR3 bases: TGTGCCATCAGTGAGCAACAGGGAAACACTGAAGCTTTCTTT.

This clonotype was seen only once. The DNA for the CDR3 is TGTGCCAGCAGCCAAGATTTCTTTTTAGGGCTAGCGGGAGGGCCTGTCTACAATGAGCAGTTCTTC. It specifies CASSQDFFLGLAGGPVYNEQFF. The V call is TRBV4-2, the J call TRBJ2-1, with 12 bases matching TRBD2. The CDR3 length is 22 residues. Per germline, CDR1 LGHNA and CDR2 YNFKEQ. Trimming at V came to 0 bases and at J to 3 bases, leaving 18 bases not matched to a gene.

This clonotype was recorded only once. The rearrangement uses TRBV7-2 and TRBJ2-1; TRBD1 aligns across 8 bases. Trimming removed 4 bases from V and 0 bases from J; junction bases left unmatched: 5. From germline, CDR1 is SGHTA and CDR2 FQGNSA. This CDR3 is 16 amino acids long. CDR3 residues: CASSSNRGDSYNEQFF. In nucleotides, the CDR3 is TGTGCCAGCAGCTCTAACAGGGGGGACTCCTACAATGAGCAGTTCTTC.

The chain couples TRBV7-9 to TRBJ2-5; 8 bases align to TRBD2. From germline, CDR1 is SEHNR and CDR2 FQNEAQ (reference sequence). V shed 3 bases and J 2 bases; nucleotides not matched to a gene: 5. This CDR3 region has 15 residues. CDR3 amino acids: CASSFLTSGQETQYF. The CDR3 bases are TGTGCCAGCAGCTTCTTAACTAGCGGACAAGAGACCCAGTACTTC. Filled out from reference TRBV7-9 and TRBJ2-5, the complete variable domain reads DTGVSQNPRHKITKRGQNVTFRCDPISEHNRLYWYRQTLGQGPEFLTYFQNEAQLEKSRLLSDRFSAERPKGSFSTLEIQRTEQGDSAMYLCASSFLTSGQETQYFGPGTRLLVL.

This clonotype has only a few counts. The chain recombines TRBV24-1 with TRBJ2-5; TRBD1 is a possible D gene (6 bases). CDR3 size: 15 residues. Trimming shortened V by 2 bases and J by 6 bases, and 15 bases separated the two germline ends. CDR1 KGHDR and CDR2 SFDVKD come from the germline V gene. The DNA for the CDR3 is TGTGCCACCAGTGATTCCTGGGGGCTGAGCAAGACCCAGTACTTC. Protein product: CATSDSWGLSKTQYF.